This T cell receptor (beta chain) was recorded in a study of blood T cell repertoires in COVID-19. Study at large: There were acute and convalescent COVID-19 samples, and they came from the United States, Italy and Spain. Sources were T cells, B-cell-depleted T cells, or PBMCs; the material itself was cDNA or gDNA.

As processed by the authors: The authors estimated nucleated cell counts from reference gene primer amplification. Here immunoSEQ multiplex PCR was the method, and the copy in TCRdb shows in-frame clones only, minus some. D and trimming come from the DNA, and the V and J calls and clone size come from that table. Among about 170,000 clones, just under 85% were seen once, and the ten largest hold roughly 8.4%. Seattle patients were enrolled during active infection and followed longitudinally. Looked up from germline, CDR1 is SEHNR and CDR2 is FQNEAQ (reference sequence). There are 15 residues in the CDR3. V lost 5 bases to trimming and J lost 5 bases, with 17 bases between them.

The specimen was peripheral blood. The rearrangement joins TRBV7-9 to TRBJ2-3; tentative D call: TRBD2 (7 bases). The clonotype originates from a woman older than 75 with COVID-19, enrolled during active disease. CDR3 DNA sequence: TGTGCCAGCAGCGAGGGGGGGACGGCACGAGATACGCAGTATTTT. It specifies CASSEGGTARDTQYF.